This T cell receptor (beta chain) was documented in a study of PD-1 blockade in mismatch repair-deficient tumors (dated by TCRdb to 2017 to 2019). Turning to the overall study: Between September 2013 and late 2016, some 92 consecutive patients with 11 to 12 mismatch repair-deficient cancer types, all previously treated and progressing, were enrolled in the trial. Tumor-associated T cell clones were tracked in the peripheral blood of patients responding to PD-1 blockade by deep sequencing of TCR CDR3 regions. Paper-wide results and their limitations: Clonal expansion was elicited by three of the seven peptides, yielding approximately 150 unique blood TCRs of which seven were also found in tumor, and every positive peptide was derived from frameshift mutations. Tumor-resident clones, often undetectable in blood before treatment, expanded rapidly after pembrolizumab and then contracted, generally before radiologic responses.

The CDR3 holds 17 amino acids from the cysteine to the phenylalanine. Only the CDR3 DNA stays, 51 bases, in frame from base 1. Receptor amplification or capture employed the immunoSEQ multiplex PCR assay. The original methods were these. A clone was classified as neoantigen-specific if the clone expanded significantly in response to the relevant peptide and did not expand significantly in response to any other peptide tested. The clones in this table, taken by TCRdb from immuneACCESS, are in-frame only. Not every clone is retained; where verified, under half of the shortfall comes from an unresolved V gene, and the cause of the rest is unknown. The DNA was the basis for D and trimming; V, J and clone size are from that table. Here the sample has about 13,000 clones; around four fifths occur a single time. The ten largest clones take up under 25% of the sample. For this clone: Its recognized antigen is unknown. Base qualities are not recorded, but no much larger clone differs from it by a single base.

This specimen's time point label, interpreted: approximately ten-day in vitro stimulation with candidate neoantigen peptide 4. For every enrolled patient, mismatch repair deficiency was confirmed by either polymerase chain reaction or immunohistochemistry. Three patients who responded to pembrolizumab therapy underwent TCR sequencing. Each of roughly 7 ELISpot-reactive candidate neoantigen peptides was used in an approximately ten-day in vitro stimulation prior to TCR sequencing. A control culture without peptide was run identically and served as baseline for clone fold-change calculations. The phase II trial prospectively tested pembrolizumab PD-1 blockade in advanced mismatch repair-deficient cancers regardless of tissue of origin.

This sample comprised cells cultured in vitro, obtained from a patient treated with pembrolizumab. The source is an adult with mismatch repair-deficient cancer. The sequence links TRBV21-1 to TRBJ1-1. TRBV21-1 is annotated as a pseudogene. CDR3 protein: CASSKLCRADMNTEAFF. The nucleotides read TGTGCCAGCAGCAAACTGTGTAGGGCAGACATGAACACTGAAGCTTTCTTT.